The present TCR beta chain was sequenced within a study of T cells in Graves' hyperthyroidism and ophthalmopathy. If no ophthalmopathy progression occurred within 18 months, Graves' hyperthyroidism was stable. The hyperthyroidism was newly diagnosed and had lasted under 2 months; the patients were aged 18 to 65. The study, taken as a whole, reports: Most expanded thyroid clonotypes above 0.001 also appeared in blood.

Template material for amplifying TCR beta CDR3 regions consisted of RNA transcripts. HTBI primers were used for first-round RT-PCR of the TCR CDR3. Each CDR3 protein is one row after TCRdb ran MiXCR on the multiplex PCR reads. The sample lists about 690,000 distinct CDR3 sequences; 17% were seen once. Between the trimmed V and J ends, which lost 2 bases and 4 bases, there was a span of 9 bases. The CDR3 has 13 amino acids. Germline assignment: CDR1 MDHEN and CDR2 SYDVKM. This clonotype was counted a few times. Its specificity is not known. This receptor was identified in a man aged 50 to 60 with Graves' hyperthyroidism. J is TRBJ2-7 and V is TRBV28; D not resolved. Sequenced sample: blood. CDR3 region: CASSLGELYEQYF. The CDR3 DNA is TGTGCCAGCAGTTTAGGGGAATTGTACGAGCAGTACTTC. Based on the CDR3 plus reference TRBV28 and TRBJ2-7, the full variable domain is DVKVTQSSRYLVKRTGEKVFLECVQDMDHENMFWYRQDPGLGLRLIYFSYDVKMKEKGDIPEGYSVSREKKERFSLILESASTNQTSMYLCASSLGELYEQYFGPGTRLTVT.